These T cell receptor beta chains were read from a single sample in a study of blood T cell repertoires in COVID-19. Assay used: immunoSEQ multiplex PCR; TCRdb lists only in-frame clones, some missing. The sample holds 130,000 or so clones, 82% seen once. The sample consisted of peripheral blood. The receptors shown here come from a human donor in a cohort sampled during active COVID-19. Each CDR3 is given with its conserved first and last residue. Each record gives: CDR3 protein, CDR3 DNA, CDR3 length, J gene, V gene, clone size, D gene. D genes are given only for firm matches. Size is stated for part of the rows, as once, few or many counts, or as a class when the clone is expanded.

CASSLTERSGYTF | TGTGCCAGCAGCCTGACAGAAAGAAGCGGCTACACCTTC | 13 | TRBJ1-2 | TRBV12-3/TRBV12-4 | . | .
CASSSRLAGVLGQFF | TGTGCCAGCAGCTCCCGACTAGCGGGGGTACTCGGGCAGTTCTTC | 15 | TRBJ2-1 | TRBV11-2 | few | TRBD2
CASSLGQTETQYF | TGCGCCAGCAGCTTAGGACAGACGGAGACCCAGTACTTC | 13 | TRBJ2-5 | TRBV5-1 | . | .
CASSLERGMGIYTF | TGTGCCAGCAGCTTAGAGAGGGGGATGGGGATCTACACCTTC | 14 | TRBJ1-2 | TRBV7-2 | . | .
CASSPFSGNTIYF | TGTGCCAGCAGCCCCTTCTCTGGAAACACCATATATTTT | 13 | TRBJ1-3 | TRBV11-2 | . | .
CASSPSGTLGTGELFF | TGTGCCAGCAGCCCATCTGGGACTTTAGGAACCGGGGAGCTGTTTTTT | 16 | TRBJ2-2 | TRBV7-2 | . | .
CASSQGTGRTEAFF | TGTGCCAGCAGCCAAGGGACGGGGAGGACTGAAGCTTTCTTT | 14 | TRBJ1-1 | TRBV3-1/TRBV3-2 | once | .
CASSKGQGAMNTEAFF | TGTGCCAGTAGTAAAGGGCAGGGGGCCATGAACACTGAAGCTTTCTTT | 16 | TRBJ1-1 | TRBV19 | . | TRBD1
CASSRTSGEETQYF | TGTGCCAGCAGCCGGACTAGCGGGGAAGAGACCCAGTACTTC | 14 | TRBJ2-5 | TRBV5-5 | once | TRBD2
CASSETGGLWEQYF | TGTGCCAGCAGCGAGACGGGGGGCCTATGGGAGCAGTACTTC | 14 | TRBJ2-7 | TRBV3-1/TRBV3-2 | . | .
CASREGGFVYNEQFF | TGTGCCAGCAGGGAGGGGGGGTTTGTCTACAATGAGCAGTTCTTC | 15 | TRBJ2-1 | TRBV7-2 | . | .
CASSLTGSTDTQYF | TGTGCCAGCAGCCTTACAGGGAGCACAGATACGCAGTATTTT | 14 | TRBJ2-3 | TRBV7-9 | . | .
CASSVLMAIITGELFF | TGTGCCAGCAGCGTCTTGATGGCCATTATCACCGGGGAGCTGTTTTTT | 16 | TRBJ2-2 | TRBV11-2 | . | .
CASSLLRGLFYLEDTEAFF | TGTGCCAGCAGCTTGCTCAGGGGGCTCTTTTATCTGGAGGACACTGAAGCTTTCTTT | 19 | TRBJ1-1 | TRBV5-8 | . | TRBD1
CASSPGQGHTGELFF | TGTGCCAGCAGCCCCGGACAGGGTCACACCGGGGAGCTGTTTTTT | 15 | TRBJ2-2 | TRBV5-5 | . | TRBD1
CASSFTAGGRADTQYF | TGTGCCAGCAGCTTTACAGCGGGGGGGAGGGCAGATACGCAGTATTTT | 16 | TRBJ2-3 | TRBV5-4 | few | TRBD2
CASSFRRGREQPQHF | TGTGCCAGCAGCTTCCGGAGGGGGCGCGAACAGCCCCAGCATTTT | 15 | TRBJ1-5 | TRBV5-6 | once | TRBD1
CASSSGQASPNEKLFF | TGCGCCAGCAGCTCCGGACAGGCCTCCCCCAATGAAAAACTGTTTTTT | 16 | TRBJ1-4 | TRBV5-1 | . | TRBD1
CASRVRQGAAGELFF | TGCGCCAGCAGGGTTCGACAGGGGGCGGCCGGGGAGCTGTTTTTT | 15 | TRBJ2-2 | TRBV5-1 | . | TRBD1
CASSPNTGDNQPQHF | TGCGCCAGCAGTCCGAACACAGGAGACAATCAGCCCCAGCATTTT | 15 | TRBJ1-5 | TRBV5-1 | . | .
CASSLKGTGAYEQYF | TGTGCCAGCAGCTTAAAAGGGACAGGGGCCTACGAGCAGTACTTC | 15 | TRBJ2-7 | TRBV7-6 | . | TRBD1
CASAADSFNSPLHF | TGTGCCAGCGCGGCAGATTCCTTCAATTCACCCCTCCACTTT | 14 | TRBJ1-6 | TRBV3-1/TRBV3-2 | . | .
CASSLRGLGYNEQFF | TGTGCCAGCAGCTTGCGGGGACTAGGTTACAATGAGCAGTTCTTC | 15 | TRBJ2-1 | TRBV5-8 | . | TRBD2
CASSQGTGGTVWGYTF | TGCGCCAGCAGCCAAGGGACAGGGGGCACGGTCTGGGGCTACACCTTC | 16 | TRBJ1-2 | TRBV4-3 | . | TRBD1
CASSLANYEQYF | TGTGCCAGCAGCTTAGCTAATTACGAGCAGTACTTC | 12 | TRBJ2-7 | TRBV7-9 | . | .
CASSDVVGRSYEQYF | TGTGCCAGCAGTGATGTTGTGGGCCGCTCCTACGAGCAGTACTTC | 15 | TRBJ2-7 | TRBV2 | few | .
CASSMDSGYGYTF | TGTGCCAGCAGCATGGACAGCGGCTATGGCTACACCTTC | 13 | TRBJ1-2 | TRBV7-9 | . | .
CASTTQAEKLFF | TGTGCCAGCACCACACAGGCCGAAAAACTGTTTTTT | 12 | TRBJ1-4 | TRBV28 | . | .
CASSSGEKQPQHF | TGTGCCAGCAGCTCTGGGGAGAAGCAGCCCCAGCATTTT | 13 | TRBJ1-5 | TRBV12-3/TRBV12-4 | . | .
CASSPTGTVGAFF | TGTGCCAGCAGTCCAACCGGGACAGTCGGAGCTTTCTTT | 13 | TRBJ1-1 | TRBV6-5 | . | TRBD1
CASSLLGGDEQFF | TGTGCCAGCAGTTTATTAGGGGGGGATGAGCAGTTCTTC | 13 | TRBJ2-1 | TRBV27 | . | .
CASSLKRGTYNEQFF | TGCGCCAGCAGCCTCAAGCGGGGGACCTACAATGAGCAGTTCTTC | 15 | TRBJ2-1 | TRBV5-1 | few | TRBD2
CASSHLYVHEQFF | TGTGCCAGCAGCCACCTCTACGTCCATGAGCAGTTCTTC | 13 | TRBJ2-1 | TRBV12-3/TRBV12-4 | . | .
CASSPPGQNGNIQYF | TGCGCCAGCAGCCCCCCGGGACAGAACGGAAACATTCAGTACTTC | 15 | TRBJ2-4 | TRBV5-1 | once | TRBD1
CASRVTGLGEKLFF | TGTGCCAGCAGGGTGACAGGGTTAGGCGAAAAACTGTTTTTT | 14 | TRBJ1-4 | TRBV2 | . | TRBD1
CASSPMGVETQYF | TGTGCCAGTAGTCCTATGGGAGTGGAGACCCAGTACTTC | 13 | TRBJ2-5 | TRBV19 | . | .
CASSQTLNTEAFF | TGTGCCAGCAGTCAGACATTGAACACTGAAGCTTTCTTT | 13 | TRBJ1-1 | TRBV7-2 | . | .
CASTDSTGTGDNSPLHF | TGTGCCAGCACGGACAGTACCGGGACAGGCGATAATTCACCCCTCCACTTT | 17 | TRBJ1-6 | TRBV28 | . | TRBD1
CASSIRDRAYEGSETQYF | TGTGCCAGTAGTATCCGGGACAGGGCCTACGAGGGTTCGGAGACCCAGTACTTC | 18 | TRBJ2-5 | TRBV19 | once | TRBD1
CASSPPSGQGSYNEQFF | TGTGCCAGCTCACCACCGTCGGGACAGGGGTCCTACAATGAGCAGTTCTTC | 17 | TRBJ2-1 | TRBV18 | . | TRBD1
CASSGGLSFQETQYF | TGTGCCAGCAGCGGGGGACTATCCTTCCAAGAGACCCAGTACTTC | 15 | TRBJ2-5 | TRBV5-4 | once | TRBD2
CASRKTSGDNEQFF | TGTGCCAGCAGAAAGACTAGCGGTGACAATGAGCAGTTCTTC | 14 | TRBJ2-1 | TRBV5-4 | . | TRBD2
CSASGSRTGGGYEQYF | TGCAGTGCTAGTGGTTCAAGGACAGGGGGCGGCTACGAGCAGTACTTC | 16 | TRBJ2-7 | TRBV20-1 | . | TRBD1
CASSPTGAQETQYF | TGTGCCAGCAGCCCGACAGGGGCCCAAGAGACCCAGTACTTC | 14 | TRBJ2-5 | TRBV5-4 | . | TRBD1
CASSEATAGGNEQYF | TGTGCCAGCAGTGAAGCAACTGCAGGGGGCAACGAGCAGTACTTC | 15 | TRBJ2-7 | TRBV2 | . | TRBD1
CASSRDLGQASYGYTF | TGCGCCAGCAGCCGGGACCTGGGACAGGCGAGCTATGGCTACACCTTC | 16 | TRBJ1-2 | TRBV4-3 | . | TRBD1
CASSSGTSGTYNEQFF | TGTGCCAGCAGTTCGGGAACTAGCGGAACCTACAATGAGCAGTTCTTC | 16 | TRBJ2-1 | TRBV6-5 | . | TRBD2
CASSKLAGPITYEQYF | TGTGCCAGTAGTAAGCTAGCGGGCCCCATCACCTACGAGCAGTACTTC | 16 | TRBJ2-7 | TRBV19 | . | TRBD2
CASSAGLAGQETQYF | TGTGCCAGCAGTGCAGGACTAGCGGGGCAAGAGACCCAGTACTTC | 15 | TRBJ2-5 | TRBV6-6 | . | TRBD2
CASSANTPGQGDTQYF | TGCGCCAGCAGCGCCAATACCCCCGGACAGGGGGATACGCAGTATTTT | 16 | TRBJ2-3 | TRBV5-1 | once | TRBD1
CASSLNRDIQETQYF | TGTGCCAGCAGCTTAAATCGGGACATCCAAGAGACCCAGTACTTC | 15 | TRBJ2-5 | TRBV7-9 | once | .
CASSESSGGSYNEQFF | TGTGCCAGCAGTGAGTCTAGCGGGGGGTCCTACAATGAGCAGTTCTTC | 16 | TRBJ2-1 | TRBV6-7 | . | TRBD2
CASSVEQGMSGELFF | TGTGCCAGCAGTGTGGAACAGGGGATGTCCGGGGAGCTGTTTTTT | 15 | TRBJ2-2 | TRBV2 | . | TRBD1
CASSFNAGQETQYF | TGTGCCAGCAGCTTTAATGCGGGGCAAGAGACCCAGTACTTC | 14 | TRBJ2-5 | TRBV11-1 | . | .
CASSLAEQFF | TGTGCCAGCAGCTTAGCTGAGCAGTTCTTC | 10 | TRBJ2-1 | TRBV5-8 | . | .
CASSLAGQGIRETQYF | TGCGCCAGCAGCTTGGCCGGGCAGGGGATTCGCGAGACCCAGTACTTC | 16 | TRBJ2-5 | TRBV5-1 | . | .